This TCR beta chain was identified during a study of cytomegalovirus exposure and HLA in healthy donors. Study-wide results and limits: Among the CMV-associated chains, a few were confirmed in vitro as specific for CMV antigens. TCR beta V segments were, for the most part, productive about 87% or about 30% of the time in an earlier analysis.

V was cut by 9 bases and J by 7 bases, with 16 bases left in between. CDR3 length: 12 amino acids. Germline loops: CDR1 LGHNT, CDR2 FRNRAP. As regards this clone: The target antigen is unknown.

PCR primers comprised 60 Vbeta and 13 Jbeta primers. Assay: immunoSEQ multiplex PCR; the TCRdb copy retains only in-frame clones and omits some. The table has 150,000 to 180,000 clones, 80% seen once. The material sequenced was PBMCs. The source is a woman between 35 and 50 years old in good health and CMV-seropositive. The chain employs TRBV12-5 and TRBJ2-7; D might be TRBD2 (5 bases). The CDR3 nucleotides read TGTGCTAGCGCAACGGGGTTGGGGGAGCAGTACTTC. Translating gives CASATGLGEQYF. Using reference TRBV12-5 and TRBJ2-7 for the parts outside the CDR3, the full variable domain is DARVTQTPRHKVTEMGQEVTMRCQPILGHNTVFWYRQTMMQGLELLAYFRNRAPLDDSGMPKDRFSAEMPDATLATLKIQPSEPRDSAVYFCASATGLGEQYFGPGTRLTVT.